This T cell receptor (beta chain) was recorded in a study of cytomegalovirus exposure and HLA in healthy donors. PCR amplification relied on 60 Vbeta primers (plus 13 Jbeta primers). TCRdb keeps only in-frame clones here, not all; method: immunoSEQ multiplex PCR. Among about 220,000 clones, 75% to 80% were seen once, and the ten largest hold 1.5% to 2%. This clone was detected once. Antigen specificity is unknown. V was trimmed by 5 bases and J by 4 bases, leaving 15 bases between them. This CDR3 contains 15 residues. Germline lookup yields CDR1 MDHEN and CDR2 SYDVKM. Overall study findings and caveats: The analysis excluded some indistinguishable V segments, including TRBV6-2 and TRBV6-3.

Material: PBMCs. This sequence was found in a male donor in good health and CMV-seronegative. This chain uses TRBV28 with TRBJ1-5; D is possibly TRBD1 (6 bases). The CDR3 nucleotides read TGTGCCAGCAGTCTCGGACAGACTCTTAATCAGCCCCAGCATTTT. Translation gives CASSLGQTLNQPQHF.